A selection of T cell receptor beta chains follows, all from one sample in a study of cytotoxic CD8 clonotypes in ibrutinib-treated CLL. Using immunoSEQ multiplex PCR, the repertoire was profiled, and TCRdb retains in-frame clones only, with some absent. The data show approximately 74,000 clones, 80% seen once. The specimen comprised PBMCs, sampled at disease progression, from a patient treated with ibrutinib. These TCRs come from a human donor with chronic lymphocytic leukemia. Each CDR3 is given with its conserved first and last residue. A D gene is named only where the DNA matches it firmly. Clone size is shown for a subset of rows, as once, few, many or a class of expanded clone.

>.|.|TRBJ2-7|TRBV30
TGTGCCTGGAGTGTAGATCCCGCGGCGGGCGGGCAGTACTTC
CAWSVDPAAGGQYF
>.|.|TRBJ1-3|TRBV7-7
TGTGCCAGCAGCTCGAACCCTCCAGGGTCTGGAAACACCATATATTTT
CASSSNPPGSGNTIYF
>once|TRBD2|TRBJ2-5|TRBV2
TGTGCCAGCAGACACGGACTAGCAGAGACCCAGTACTTC
CASRHGLAETQYF
>.|.|TRBJ1-2|TRBV20-1
TGCAGTGCTAGGTTCTACACCTTC
CSARFYTF
>.|TRBD2|TRBJ2-1|TRBV4-1
TGCGCCAGCAGCCAGCCGGGACTAGCCCACAATGAGCAGTTCTTC
CASSQPGLAHNEQFF
>.|.|TRBJ2-6|TRBV5-1
TGCGCCAGCAGCCGAACGCAGGGTTCCGGGGCCAACGTCCTGACTTTC
CASSRTQGSGANVLTF
>.|.|TRBJ1-5|TRBV6-6
TGTGCCAGCAGTTACTCCTTATTCGAAAGACAGCCCCAGCATTTT
CASSYSLFERQPQHF
>.|.|TRBJ2-2|TRBV28
TGTGCCAGCAGTTTAGATATGACCGGGGAGCTGTTTTTT
CASSLDMTGELFF
>.|.|TRBJ1-5|TRBV7-2
TGTGCCAGCAGCTTAAGTTTTGTAGGGTCAGTTAGCAATCAGCCCCAGCATTTT
CASSLSFVGSVSNQPQHF
>.|.|TRBJ2-1|TRBV11-2
TGTGCCAGCAGCTTAGGGGTCGGGTGGGGGCAGTTCTTC
CASSLGVGWGQFF
>once|.|TRBJ2-3|TRBV5-1
TGCGCCAGCACAAATGGTAGGCAGGTGGGAAGAAATACGCAGTATTTT
CASTNGRQVGRNTQYF
>few|.|TRBJ2-1|TRBV19
TGTGCCAGTAGTAGCCCTGTCTCCAGCTCCTACAATGAGCAGTTCTTC
CASSSPVSSSYNEQFF
>.|TRBD1|TRBJ2-7|TRBV5-4
TGTGCCAGCAGCGTGGACAGGACTTACGAGCAGTACTTC
CASSVDRTYEQYF
>.|.|TRBJ1-4|TRBV9
TGTGCCAGCAGTAGGGACATGAGGGAAGAAAAACTGTTTTTT
CASSRDMREEKLFF
>.|TRBD1|TRBJ1-2|TRBV2
TGTGCCAGCAGCCGTGACAGGGGGGGCTCCTATGGCTACACCTTC
CASSRDRGGSYGYTF
>once|TRBD2|TRBJ2-3|TRBV7-8
TGTGCCAGCAGCTTATTGGGACTAAACACAGATACGCAGTATTTT
CASSLLGLNTDTQYF
>once|.|TRBJ2-7|TRBV7-9
TGTGCCAGCAGCTTAACAGGGTTAGGGAGAAACGAGCAGTACTTC
CASSLTGLGRNEQYF
>.|.|TRBJ1-6|TRBV30
TGTGCCTGCTCACCGGAACAGGCTTCCAATTCACCCCTCCACTTT
CACSPEQASNSPLHF
>.|TRBD1|TRBJ1-2|TRBV5-4
TGTGCCAGCAGCTCCGGACAGGGGGCAGAAGGCTACACCTTC
CASSSGQGAEGYTF
>.|.|TRBJ1-6|TRBV5-1
TGCGCCAGCAGCTTGGAATACACGAGCTCCTATAATTCACCCCTCCACTTT
CASSLEYTSSYNSPLHF
>.|.|TRBJ1-1|TRBV11-3
TGTGCCAGCAGCTTCAACAGGGAAACTGAAGCTTTCTTT
CASSFNRETEAFF
>.|.|TRBJ2-3|TRBV5-1
TGCGCCAGCAGCCTGGACAGCCTTAGCACAGATACGCAGTATTTT
CASSLDSLSTDTQYF
>.|.|TRBJ2-1|TRBV5-6
TGTGCCAGCAGCTGGGAATTCGGTGAGCAGTTCTTC
CASSWEFGEQFF
>few|.|TRBJ1-5|TRBV7-9
TGTGCCAGCAGCTTAGCGGGAGCGCTCCAGCCCCAGCATTTT
CASSLAGALQPQHF
>few|.|TRBJ2-5|TRBV7-9
TGTGCCAGCAGCTCCACTCTAGCCTCCCAAGAGACCCAGTACTTC
CASSSTLASQETQYF
>.|TRBD1|TRBJ1-4|TRBV6-1
TGTGCCAGCAGTGGGACAGGGGCCGAAAAACTGTTTTTT
CASSGTGAEKLFF
>.|.|TRBJ1-1|TRBV9
TGTGCCAGCAGCGTAGCTATGGCTAACACTGAAGCTTTCTTT
CASSVAMANTEAFF
>.|TRBD2|TRBJ2-7|TRBV6-5
TGTGCCACGCGGGGGGACTCCTACGAGCAGTACTTC
CATRGDSYEQYF
>.|TRBD2|TRBJ2-3|TRBV7-3
TGTGCCAGCAGCCCGGGTAGCGGGAGTACAGATACGCAGTATTTT
CASSPGSGSTDTQYF
>.|TRBD1|TRBJ2-7|TRBV9
TGTGCCAGCAGCGCCGAGAGGTCGGGACAGCCCTACGAGCAGTACTTC
CASSAERSGQPYEQYF
>.|.|TRBJ1-5|TRBV28
TGTGCCAGCAGTTTTGGTTTCAGCGCGAGACAGATCAATCAGCCCCAGCATTTT
CASSFGFSARQINQPQHF
>.|.|TRBJ2-1|TRBV29-1
TGCAGTCTGGACGGATACAATGAGCAGTTCTTC
CSLDGYNEQFF
>.|.|TRBJ1-2|TRBV27
TGTGCCAGCAGTTTTGGGCAGGGCTTTGGGGGCTACACCTTC
CASSFGQGFGGYTF
>.|.|TRBJ2-1|TRBV28
TGTGCCAGCAGTTCCTCATGGGGGGGGACATACAATGAGCAGTTCTTC
CASSSSWGGTYNEQFF
>.|TRBD2|TRBJ2-3|TRBV9
TGTGCCAGCAGCGTAAGGCCCCTCCTCAGGCGGGGGGGGACCGAAGATACGCAGTATTTT
CASSVRPLLRRGGTEDTQYF
>.|.|TRBJ1-1|TRBV13
TGTGCCAGCAGCTTAGGCGGCAGGGCGAACACTGAAGCTTTCTTT
CASSLGGRANTEAFF
>once|TRBD2|TRBJ2-3|TRBV7-9
TGTGCCAGCAGCTCACTATTAGCGGGGAGTTTAACAGATACGCAGTATTTT
CASSSLLAGSLTDTQYF
>.|.|TRBJ1-5|TRBV27
TGTGCCAGCAGTTGGGCAGCTTATAGCAATCAGCCCCAGCATTTT
CASSWAAYSNQPQHF
>.|.|TRBJ2-5|TRBV6-5
TGTGCCAGCAGTTACTCCCCCGGACAGTTTCAAGAGACCCAGTACTTC
CASSYSPGQFQETQYF
>few|.|TRBJ1-4|TRBV30
TGTGCCCTGGGAAGGGAAAGTGAAAAACTGTTTTTT
CALGRESEKLFF
>once|.|TRBJ2-1|TRBV25-1
TGTGCCAGCAGTGAAGGGAATGAGCAGTTCTTC
CASSEGNEQFF
>once|TRBD1|TRBJ1-1|TRBV7-9
TGTGCCAGCAGCGAGGGACAGGCGAACACTGAAGCTTTCTTT
CASSEGQANTEAFF
>.|.|TRBJ2-3|TRBV10-2
TGCGCCAGCCTATACAGGGTTACGAGGACAGATACGCAGTATTTT
CASLYRVTRTDTQYF
>.|.|TRBJ1-3|TRBV5-1
TGCGCCAGCAGTCCCTCTGGGGGTAGCCCCATATTATATTTT
CASSPSGGSPILYF
>few|.|TRBJ2-3|TRBV2
TGTGCCAGCAGGGGGGCAGATACGCAGTATTTT
CASRGADTQYF
>.|.|TRBJ1-5|TRBV4-1
TGCGCCAGCAGCCAAGGTAGAACAGGGTCGAATCAGCCCCAGCATTTT
CASSQGRTGSNQPQHF
>.|TRBD1|TRBJ1-5|TRBV7-9
TGTGCCAGCAGCTTAGGCGCAGGGGGCCCCAATCAGCCCCAGCATTTT
CASSLGAGGPNQPQHF
>.|.|TRBJ1-1|TRBV19
TGTGCCAGTAGTAAATATCAGGGGAACACTGAAGCTTTCTTT
CASSKYQGNTEAFF
>.|.|TRBJ1-4|TRBV6-6
TGTGCCAGCAGTTACGGGACATGGGAAAAACTGTTTTTT
CASSYGTWEKLFF
>.|.|TRBJ1-2|TRBV4-1
TGCGCCAGCAGCCCCGAAGGGAACAATGGCTACACCTTC
CASSPEGNNGYTF
>few|.|TRBJ2-5|TRBV7-7
TGTGCCAGCAGACCGAATTCCGAGACCCAGTACTTC
CASRPNSETQYF
>once|.|TRBJ2-5|TRBV7-2
TGTGCCAGCAGTAGGGACTACCAAGAGACCCAGTACTTC
CASSRDYQETQYF
>.|TRBD2|TRBJ2-5|TRBV5-1
TGCGCCAGCAGCTACCACCAAGCGGGGCAAGAGACCCAGTACTTC
CASSYHQAGQETQYF
>.|TRBD1|TRBJ1-2|TRBV6-5
TGTGCCAGCAGTAATTACGGACAGGACCACTATGGCTACACCTTC
CASSNYGQDHYGYTF
>.|TRBD2|TRBJ2-5|TRBV10-1
TGCGCCAGCAGCCCCGGACTAGCGGGGGAAGAGACCCAGTACTTC
CASSPGLAGEETQYF